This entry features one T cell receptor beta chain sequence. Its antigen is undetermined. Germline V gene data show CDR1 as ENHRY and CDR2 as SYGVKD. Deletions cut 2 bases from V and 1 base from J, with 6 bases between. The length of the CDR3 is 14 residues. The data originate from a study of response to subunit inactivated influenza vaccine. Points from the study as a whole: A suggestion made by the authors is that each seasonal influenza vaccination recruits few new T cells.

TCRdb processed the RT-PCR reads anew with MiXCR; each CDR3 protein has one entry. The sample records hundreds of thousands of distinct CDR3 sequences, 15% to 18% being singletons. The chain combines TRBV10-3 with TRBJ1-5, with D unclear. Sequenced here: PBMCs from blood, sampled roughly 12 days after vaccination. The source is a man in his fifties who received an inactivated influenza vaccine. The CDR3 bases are TGTGCCATCAGTGAGGTACTAAGCAATCAGCCCCAGCATTTT. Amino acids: CAISEVLSNQPQHF.